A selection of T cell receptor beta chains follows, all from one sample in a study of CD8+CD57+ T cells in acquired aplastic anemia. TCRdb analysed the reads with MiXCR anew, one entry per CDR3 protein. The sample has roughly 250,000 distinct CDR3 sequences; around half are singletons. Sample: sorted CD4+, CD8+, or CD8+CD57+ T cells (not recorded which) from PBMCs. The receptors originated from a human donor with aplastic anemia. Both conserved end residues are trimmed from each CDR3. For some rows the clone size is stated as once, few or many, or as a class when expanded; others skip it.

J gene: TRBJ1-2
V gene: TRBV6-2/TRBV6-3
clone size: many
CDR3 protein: ASSGVRDREDYGYT

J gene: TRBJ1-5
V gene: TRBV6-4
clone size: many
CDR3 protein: ASSPGAGNQPQH

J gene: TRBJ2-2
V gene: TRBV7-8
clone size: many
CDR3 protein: ASSMPGLANTGELF

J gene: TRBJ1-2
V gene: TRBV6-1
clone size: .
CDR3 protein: ASSYRRQYGYT

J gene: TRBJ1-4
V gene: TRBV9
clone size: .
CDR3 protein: ASSVEGRWLDNEKLF

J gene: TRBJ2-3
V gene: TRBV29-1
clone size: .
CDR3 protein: SVDTVVDTQY

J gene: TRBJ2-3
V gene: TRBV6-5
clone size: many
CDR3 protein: ASSPRGLYTQY

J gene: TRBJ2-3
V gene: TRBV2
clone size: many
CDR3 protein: ASRDHLRTDTQY

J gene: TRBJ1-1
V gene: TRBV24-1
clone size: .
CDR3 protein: ATSDSLGGRAF

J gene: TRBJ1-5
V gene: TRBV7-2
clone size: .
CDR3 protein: ASSLDKISNQPQH

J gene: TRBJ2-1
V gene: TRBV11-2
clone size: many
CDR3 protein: ASSFPPGGPIYNEQF

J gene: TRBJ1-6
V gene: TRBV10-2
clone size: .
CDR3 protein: ASTATGPNSPLH

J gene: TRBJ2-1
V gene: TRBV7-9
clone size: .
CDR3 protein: ASSPDVSGGILYNEQF

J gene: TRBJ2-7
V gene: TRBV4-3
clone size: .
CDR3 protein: ASSLSEEDSYEQY

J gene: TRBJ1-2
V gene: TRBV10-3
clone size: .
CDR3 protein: AISESSMTGDNYGYT

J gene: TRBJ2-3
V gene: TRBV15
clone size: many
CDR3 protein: ATSRMSGDTQY

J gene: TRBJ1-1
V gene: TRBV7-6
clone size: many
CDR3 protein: ASSLERGEAF

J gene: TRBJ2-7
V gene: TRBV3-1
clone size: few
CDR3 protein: ASSQKSRFGSYEQY

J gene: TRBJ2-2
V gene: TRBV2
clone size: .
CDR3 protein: ASSEARTGNTGELF

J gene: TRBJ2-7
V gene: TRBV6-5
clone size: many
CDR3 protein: ASRDGRQSSSYEQY

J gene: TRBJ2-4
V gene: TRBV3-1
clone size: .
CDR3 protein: ASSPGTGKNIQY

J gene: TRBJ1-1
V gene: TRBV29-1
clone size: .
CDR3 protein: SVEGGLTEAF

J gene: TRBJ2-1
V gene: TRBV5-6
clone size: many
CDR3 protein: ASSFARIYYNEQF

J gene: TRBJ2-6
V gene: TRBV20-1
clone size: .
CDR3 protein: SARGGRGANVLT

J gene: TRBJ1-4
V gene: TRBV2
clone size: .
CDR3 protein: ASRGTGGEKLF

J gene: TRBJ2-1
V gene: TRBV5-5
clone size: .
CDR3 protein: ASTPGRQSSYNGQF

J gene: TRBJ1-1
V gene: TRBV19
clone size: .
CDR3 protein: ASSISQNTEAF

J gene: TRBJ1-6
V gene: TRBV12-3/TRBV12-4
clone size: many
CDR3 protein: ASRRGTADYNSPLH

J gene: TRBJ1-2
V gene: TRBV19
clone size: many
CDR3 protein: ASRTDYGYT

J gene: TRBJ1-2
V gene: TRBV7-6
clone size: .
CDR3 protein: ASSLYGVLSGYT

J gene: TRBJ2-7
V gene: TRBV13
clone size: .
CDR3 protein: ASNAGTGTYEQY

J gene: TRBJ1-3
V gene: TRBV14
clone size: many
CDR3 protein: ASSQVMEGTIY

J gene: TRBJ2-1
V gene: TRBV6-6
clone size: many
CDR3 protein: ASSYGDYNEQF

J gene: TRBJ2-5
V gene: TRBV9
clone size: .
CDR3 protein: ASAKDRGSFAWETQY

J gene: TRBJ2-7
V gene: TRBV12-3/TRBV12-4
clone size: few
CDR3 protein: ASSKNNEQY

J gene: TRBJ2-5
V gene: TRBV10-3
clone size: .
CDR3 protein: AIRPGRGETQY

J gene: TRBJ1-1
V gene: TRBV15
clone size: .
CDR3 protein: ATSRDLVGVNTEAF

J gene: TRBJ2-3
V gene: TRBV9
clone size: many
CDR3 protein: ASSVAGTSSTDTQY

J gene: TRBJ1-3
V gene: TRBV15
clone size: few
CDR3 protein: ATSRDRESSGNTIY

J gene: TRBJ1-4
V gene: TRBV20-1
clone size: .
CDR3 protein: SARHNEKLF

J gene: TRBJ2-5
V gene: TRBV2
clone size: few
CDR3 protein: ANPGRPRDQY

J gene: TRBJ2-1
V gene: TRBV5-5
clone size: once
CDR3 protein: ASSQDSGSPHEQF

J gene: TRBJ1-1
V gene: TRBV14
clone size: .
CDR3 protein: ASKPVVGTGWTEAF